In this sample, the clone carrying this T cell receptor (beta chain) turned up many times. Its antigen is still unknown. The sample comes from a study of metastatic and nonmetastatic thyroid tumors. For the study at large: Peripheral blood and tumor or nodule samples from malignant and benign thyroid patients were compared. Study-level findings and limits: Within blood and tumor, benign nodules reportedly had significantly lower TCR beta diversity than malignant thyroid tumors did.

No patient received treatment before thyroid surgery. TCRdb reanalyzed the PCR reads with MiXCR. The sample records around 23,000 clones, about a fifth being singletons. The sample was blood. The receptor's source is a female donor with papillary thyroid cancer or a benign thyroid nodule (not recorded which). Some clones in this sample may be carry-over from other donors' samples.

CDR3 in DNA: TGTGCCAGCAGCTTAGATATGAGGGCCTATGGCTACACCTTC. It is translated as CASSLDMRAYGYTF. The J gene is TRBJ1-2, the V gene TRBV11-2; D uncertain. V lost 0 bases and J 4 bases, leaving 9 bases between the germline ends. Germline CDR1 is SGHAT and CDR2 is FQNNGV. The CDR3 is 14 residues long.